This TCR beta chain is drawn from a study of shared clonotypes between healthy human individuals. This clone was found a few times. The donor population consisted of healthy HIV-negative adults with no recent acute infections or vaccinations. TCRdb's copy holds only in-frame clones and misses some; the assay was immunoSEQ multiplex PCR. The data hold roughly 300,000 clones, with about 70% observed a single time. Looked up from germline, CDR1 is LNHDA and CDR2 is SQIVND (reference sequence). This CDR3 region has 14 residues. V shed 3 bases and J shed 0 bases, with 6 bases lying between them. Input material: memory CD4+ T cells sorted from blood. Subset of the sample: CD45RA-negative fraction. This TCR came from a man between 25 and 39 years old in good health. The chain couples TRBV19 to TRBJ1-5, with D possibly matching TRBD1 (5 bases). CDR3 in amino acids: CASSMGDSNQPQHF. In DNA, the CDR3 is TGTGCCAGTAGTATGGGGGATAGCAATCAGCCCCAGCATTTT. Full variable domain (rest looked up from reference TRBV19 and TRBJ1-5): DGGITQSPKYLFRKEGQNVTLSCEQNLNHDAMYWYRQDPGQGLRLIYYSQIVNDFQKGDIAEGYSVSREKKESFPLTVTSAQKNPTAFYLCASSMGDSNQPQHFGDGTRLSIL.